This passage covers 20 T cell receptor beta chains from one sample sequenced in a study of T cell responses to AZD1222 COVID-19 vaccine. Measured with immunoSEQ multiplex PCR; TCRdb has only the in-frame clones, and not every one. Altogether about 120,000 clones are present, roughly 89% being singletons, with the ten largest covering approximately 8.4%. Sequences were derived from peripheral blood, sampled on day 0 of AZD1222 vaccination. These receptors all come from an adult in good health.

The chain uses TRBV7-9 and TRBJ1-1; the D is unclear. CDR1 and CDR2 (germline): SEHNR, FQNEAQ (reference sequence). CDR3 size: 19 residues. Trimming pared 4 bases from V and 0 bases from J, leaving 24 bases between. DNA of the CDR3: TGTGCCAGCAGCTCCTGGGTGGCGCGGGGAGTAGGCATGAACACTGAAGCTTTCTTT. Amino acid sequence: CASSSWVARGVGMNTEAFF.

V and J are TRBV7-9 and TRBJ1-4; D not resolved. CDR1 and CDR2 from the germline V gene are SEHNR and FQNEAQ (reference sequence). V lost 4 bases and J 8 bases, leaving 8 bases between the germline ends. The CDR3 runs to 12 residues. The DNA for the CDR3 is TGTGCCAGCAGCTCCCCTTCAGAAAAACTGTTTTTT. Translated, it gives CASSSPSEKLFF.

The rearrangement joins TRBV5-1 to TRBJ2-2; D is undetermined. This CDR3 contains 12 residues. Per germline, CDR1 SGHRS and CDR2 YFSETQ. V lost 6 bases, J lost 1 base, and 4 bases lay in between. In DNA form, the CDR3 reads TGCGCCAGCATGGTGAACACCGGGGAGCTGTTTTTT. It translates to CASMVNTGELFF. Full variable domain (remainder filled in from reference TRBV5-1 and TRBJ2-2): KAGVTQTPRYLIKTRGQQVTLSCSPISGHRSVSWYQQTPGQGLQFLFEYFSETQRNKGNFPGRFSGRQFSNSRSEMNVSTLELGDSALYLCASMVNTGELFFGEGSRLTVL.

The gene calls are TRBV5-1 and TRBJ1-1; no clear D. The CDR3 spans 14 residues. V gave up 0 bases and J gave up 4 bases, with 10 bases separating them. Looked up from germline, CDR1 is SGHRS and CDR2 is YFSETQ. This CDR3 is CASSLGVGVTEAFF. DNA of the CDR3: TGCGCCAGCAGCTTGGGGGTCGGGGTCACTGAAGCTTTCTTT.

This clone was detected once. The V and J genes are TRBV20-1 and TRBJ2-1, with D uncertain. The V end lost 4 bases, the J end lost 2 bases, and 3 bases lay between the germline ends. From germline, CDR1 is DFQATT and CDR2 SNEGSKA (reference sequence). The CDR3 spans 11 residues. CDR3 sequence (DNA): TGCAGTGCTACCGCCTACAATGAGCAGTTCTTC. The encoded protein is CSATAYNEQFF.

The chain recombines TRBV5-1 with TRBJ1-2; D uncertain. The V end lost 0 bases, the J end lost 6 bases, and 6 bases lay between the germline ends. The CDR3 length is 12 residues. Germline loops: CDR1 SGHRS, CDR2 YFSETQ. The DNA of the CDR3 is TGCGCCAGCAGCTTGGTTGGGGATGGCTACACCTTC. This encodes CASSLVGDGYTF.

The J gene is TRBJ2-2, the V gene TRBV25-1; 12 bases align to TRBD2. The CDR3 is 16 amino acids. V shed 5 bases, J shed 5 bases, and the junction held 6 bases outside the gene matches. Germline CDR1 MGHDK, CDR2 SYGVNS. DNA of the CDR3: TGTGCCAGCAGTCCCCCCGGGACTAGCGGGACCGGGGAGCTGTTTTTT. Its protein is CASSPPGTSGTGELFF.

The chain has TRBV11-2 and TRBJ2-5; D is unresolved. This CDR3 is built from 15 residues. Trimming shortened V by 0 bases and J by 5 bases, and 13 bases separated the two germline ends. Germline CDR1 reads SGHAT; CDR2 reads FQNNGV. The DNA for the CDR3 is TGTGCCAGCAGCTTAGATTGGCAAAGGGCGGAGACCCAGTACTTC. As protein: CASSLDWQRAETQYF.

This clone was observed a single time. This rearrangement joins TRBV5-1 to TRBJ2-1; 14 nucleotides align to TRBD2. The V gene end was trimmed by 4 bases and the J gene end by 6 bases; junction bases not matched to a gene: 3. Germline V gives CDR1 SGHRS, CDR2 YFSETQ. CDR3 length: 15 amino acids. CDR3 amino acids: CASSVGLAGGNEQFF. CDR3 nucleotide sequence: TGCGCCAGCAGCGTCGGACTAGCGGGAGGCAATGAGCAGTTCTTC.

The gene calls are TRBV5-1 and TRBJ2-3; D may match TRBD1 or TRBD2 (5 bases each). The V and J ends lost 0 bases and 0 bases respectively, with 11 bases between them. From germline, CDR1 is SGHRS and CDR2 YFSETQ. This CDR3 spans 16 amino acids. The CDR3 sequence is CASSLERGPSTDTQYF. The DNA for the CDR3 is TGCGCCAGCAGCTTGGAACGGGGACCTAGCACAGATACGCAGTATTTT. The variable domain in full, completed from reference TRBV5-1 and TRBJ2-3, reads KAGVTQTPRYLIKTRGQQVTLSCSPISGHRSVSWYQQTPGQGLQFLFEYFSETQRNKGNFPGRFSGRQFSNSRSEMNVSTLELGDSALYLCASSLERGPSTDTQYFGPGTRLTVL.

V gene TRBV19 combines with J gene TRBJ1-6; possible D gene TRBD1, 6 bases. CDR1 and CDR2 (germline): LNHDA, SQIVND (reference sequence). Trimming shortened V by 5 bases and J by 4 bases, and 12 bases separated the two germline ends. This CDR3 is built from 15 residues. This CDR3 reads CASSVGQLYNSPLHF. The CDR3 coding sequence is TGTGCCAGTAGTGTTGGACAGTTGTATAATTCACCCCTCCACTTT.

V gene TRBV2 combines with J gene TRBJ1-5; D remains ambiguous. Per germline, CDR1 SNHLY and CDR2 FYNNEI. The CDR3 extends over 13 amino acids. Trimming stripped 7 bases from V and 6 bases from J, with 13 bases between. The CDR3 nucleotides read TGTGCCAGCACACGAGAGCCAGGTCAGCCCCAGCATTTT. Encoded protein: CASTREPGQPQHF.

The chain has TRBV2 and TRBJ2-3; no definite D call. The germline CDR1 and CDR2 sequences are SNHLY and FYNNEI. V lost 4 bases, J lost 2 bases, and 13 bases lay in between. The CDR3 has 15 amino acids. CDR3 region: CASSVDLKITDTQYF. In DNA, the CDR3 is TGTGCCAGCAGTGTCGACCTTAAAATCACAGATACGCAGTATTTT.

This sequence joins TRBV2 and TRBJ1-6; D gene unclear. CDR1 is SNHLY and CDR2 is FYNNEI in the germline V gene. Trimming took off 1 base at V and 13 bases at J, with 17 bases between the two ends. This CDR3 comprises 15 residues. CDR3 protein: CASSEEGWYNIPLHF. For the CDR3, the DNA is TGTGCCAGCAGTGAAGAGGGTTGGTACAACATCCCCCTCCACTTT.

This clone has just one count. The V and J genes are TRBV5-1 and TRBJ1-1; TRBD1 matches at 10 bases. Germline CDR1 reads SGHRS; CDR2 reads YFSETQ. The CDR3 sequence is 16 residues long. V lost 4 bases to trimming and J lost 2 bases; unmatched junction nucleotides: 8. Here the CDR3 DNA reads TGCGCCAGCAGCAAGGGACAGGGGCGGGGAAACACTGAAGCTTTCTTT. Translated: CASSKGQGRGNTEAFF.

The DNA for the CDR3 is TGTGCCAGCAGTTTCCCTCCAGGGGACTATGGCTACACCTTC. Translated, it gives CASSFPPGDYGYTF. The chain recombines TRBV28 with TRBJ1-2, with D possibly being TRBD1 (6 bases). The CDR3 runs to 14 residues. Per germline, CDR1 MDHEN and CDR2 SYDVKM. Deletions cut 3 bases from V and 3 bases from J, with 11 bases between.

This chain joins TRBV19 and TRBJ2-6; D perhaps matches TRBD2 (6 bases). The V gene lost 6 bases and the J gene lost 3 bases, with 21 bases spanning the gap. The germline V gene encodes CDR1 LNHDA and CDR2 SQIVND (reference sequence). The CDR3 extends over 18 amino acids. CDR3 bases: TGTGCCAGTAGGATATCAGGGACTGCTCTTCTTGGGGCCAACGTCCTGACTTTC. This codes for CASRISGTALLGANVLTF.

The CDR3: CASRETGAREQYF. The CDR3 bases are TGCGCCAGCAGGGAGACAGGGGCACGGGAGCAGTACTTC. The chain employs TRBV10-2 and TRBJ2-7; 8 positions match TRBD1. Germline V gene sequence: CDR1 WSHSY, CDR2 SAAADI. The CDR3 extends over 13 amino acids. V shed 6 bases and J 7 bases; nucleotides not matched to a gene: 8.

The chain has TRBV5-1 and TRBJ1-2, with a possible D match to TRBD1 (6 bases). The CDR3 is 14 residues long. V lost 4 bases and J lost 3, with 13 bases in between. The germline V gene encodes CDR1 SGHRS and CDR2 YFSETQ. The CDR3 region is CASSEQQGDYGYTF. DNA of the CDR3: TGCGCCAGCAGCGAGCAACAGGGCGACTATGGCTACACCTTC.

The chain uses TRBV2 and TRBJ1-6, with 11 bases lining up with TRBD1. This CDR3 comprises 18 residues. In germline, CDR1 is SNHLY, CDR2 FYNNEI. Trimming took 2 bases from V and 1 from J; bases not matched to a gene: 4. CDR3 region: CASSELGTGGSYNSPLHF. The CDR3 region has the DNA TGTGCCAGCAGTGAATTGGGGACAGGGGGTTCCTATAATTCACCCCTCCACTTT.